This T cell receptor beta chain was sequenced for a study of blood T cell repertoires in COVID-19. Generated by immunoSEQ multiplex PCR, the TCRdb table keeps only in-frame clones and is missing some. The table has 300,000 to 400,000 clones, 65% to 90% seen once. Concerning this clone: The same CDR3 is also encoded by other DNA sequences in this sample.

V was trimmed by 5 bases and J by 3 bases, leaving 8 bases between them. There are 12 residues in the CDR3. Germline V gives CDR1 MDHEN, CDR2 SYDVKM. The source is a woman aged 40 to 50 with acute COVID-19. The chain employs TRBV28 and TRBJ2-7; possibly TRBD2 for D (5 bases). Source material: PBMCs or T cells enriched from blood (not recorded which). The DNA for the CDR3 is TGTGCCAGCAGTGGAGGTAGCTACGAGCAGTACTTC. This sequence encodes CASSGGSYEQYF.